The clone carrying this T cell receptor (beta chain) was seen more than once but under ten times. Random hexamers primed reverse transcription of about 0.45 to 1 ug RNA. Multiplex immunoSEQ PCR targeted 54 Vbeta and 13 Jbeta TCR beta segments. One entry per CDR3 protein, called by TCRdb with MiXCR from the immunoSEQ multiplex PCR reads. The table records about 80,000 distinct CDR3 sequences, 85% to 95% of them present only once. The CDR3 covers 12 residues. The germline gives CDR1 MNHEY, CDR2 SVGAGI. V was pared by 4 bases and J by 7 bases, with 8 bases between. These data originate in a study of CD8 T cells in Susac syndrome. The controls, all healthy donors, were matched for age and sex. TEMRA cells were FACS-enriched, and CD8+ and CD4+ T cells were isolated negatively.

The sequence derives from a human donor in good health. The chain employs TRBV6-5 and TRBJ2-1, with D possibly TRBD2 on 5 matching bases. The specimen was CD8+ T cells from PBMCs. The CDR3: CASSSTGNEQFF. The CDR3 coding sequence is TGTGCCAGCAGTTCAACGGGGAATGAGCAGTTCTTC.